This T cell receptor beta chain was recovered during a study of shared clonotypes between healthy human individuals. Study results and limitations: It was the non-shared clonotypes that had lower generation probabilities than clonotypes shared by all four donors. Clonotype sharing across a few donors was observed for 4% to 6.5% of naive CD4 clonotypes.

Between the trimmed V and J ends, which lost 6 bases and 7 bases, there was a span of 31 bases. This CDR3 spans 18 amino acids. Germline values: CDR1 MNHEY, CDR2 SMNVEV (reference sequence). The method was immunoSEQ multiplex PCR; TCRdb's version includes in-frame clones alone and lacks a portion of them. In the table there are about 600,000 clones, about 97% of which are singletons. For this clone: No antigen is known for it.

Each of the donors was a healthy adult who was HIV-negative and had not had a recent acute infection or vaccination. This TCR was recovered from a woman in her twenties or thirties in good health. Input material: naive CD4+ T cells sorted from blood. Subset specified: CD45RA+ positively selected. The rearrangement links TRBV27 to TRBJ2-7, with a weak D call TRBD2 (6 bases). CDR3 loop: CASSILHGAVGLGSEQYF. The CDR3 nucleotides are TGTGCCAGCAGCATACTACACGGGGCTGTGGGACTCGGGTCGGAGCAGTACTTC.